A selection of T cell receptor beta chains follows, all from one sample in a study of OX40 agonist ivuxolimab in advanced cancers. The assay was immunoSEQ multiplex PCR, and TCRdb's table has in-frame clones only and misses some. The repertoire includes about 78,000 clones, around 91% of them detected once, and around 2.8% sits in the top ten. This specimen consisted of CD4+ or CD8+ T cells sorted from blood, obtained in a trial of the OX40 agonist ivuxolimab. These receptors all stem from an adult with an advanced solid tumor such as melanoma, head and neck, liver or kidney cancer. Each CDR3 is given with its conserved first and last residue. The D gene is left open where the match is weak. Expanded clones are given a class, and other clones once, few, many or no size at all.

j_call d_call clone_size v_call cdr3_nt cdr3_aa
TRBJ1-4 - - TRBV6-6 TGTGCCAGCAGTTACTCTCGATCTAATGAAAAACTGTTTTTT CASSYSRSNEKLFF
TRBJ2-7 TRBD2 once TRBV5-1 TGCGCCAGCAGCCGTAGCGGGGGGGCCTCCTACGAGCAGTACTTC CASSRSGGASYEQYF
TRBJ1-1 TRBD1 - TRBV5-4 TGTGCCAGCAGTTCGGACAGGGTGAACACTGAAGCTTTCTTT CASSSDRVNTEAFF
TRBJ1-4 - - TRBV5-1 TGCGCCAGCAGCTCCGCAGGGGATCTTAATGAAAACCTGTTTTTT CASSSAGDLNENLFF
TRBJ2-3 - - TRBV30 TGTGCCTGGAGTAGGGGTACAGATACGCAGTATTTT CAWSRGTDTQYF
TRBJ1-1 - few TRBV5-1 TGCGCCAGCCGGGTCGAGAACACTGAAGCTTTCTTT CASRVENTEAFF
TRBJ2-5 - - TRBV6-5 TGTGCCAGCATGGCAAGCCAAGAGACCCAGTACTTC CASMASQETQYF
TRBJ2-1 - - TRBV9 TGTGCCAGCAGCGTAGCTGAGGGTTCCTACAATGAGCAGTTCTTC CASSVAEGSYNEQFF
TRBJ1-1 - - TRBV6-1 TGTGCCAGCAGGGGTTTTTCCCGACAGTGGGACCACGCTTTCTTT CASRGFSRQWDHAFF
TRBJ2-7 - - TRBV27 TGTGCCAGCAGTTTATCGGATCTAGGAAGGAGGTCCTACGAGCAGTACTTC CASSLSDLGRRSYEQYF
TRBJ1-5 - - TRBV18 TGTGCCAGCTCGAATCTCCCGACTCGAGATCAGCCCCAGCATTTT CASSNLPTRDQPQHF
TRBJ1-5 - once TRBV7-2 TGTGCCAGCAGCTCCATGGCCCTAGGGCCCCAGCATTTT CASSSMALGPQHF
TRBJ1-2 - - TRBV19 TGTGCCAGTAGCGCGAGTTACTATGGCTACACCTTC CASSASYYGYTF
TRBJ2-2 - - TRBV29-1 TGCAGCGTTGATCCGAACACCGGGGAGCTGTTTTTT CSVDPNTGELFF
TRBJ2-1 - - TRBV7-8 TGTGCCAGCAGCTCAGGGATTTTCTACAATGAGGGGCAGTTCTTC CASSSGIFYNEGQFF
TRBJ1-5 - - TRBV18 TGTGCCAGCTCACCGGGGGGTCACCAGCAGCCCCAGCATTTT CASSPGGHQQPQHF
TRBJ2-7 - once TRBV5-4 TGTGCCAGCAGCTTGAGCGTTACCGGGACTGCAAACTACGAGCAGTACTTC CASSLSVTGTANYEQYF
TRBJ1-2 - - TRBV6-1 TGTGCCAGCAGTGAACGGGACGGGCACTATGGCTACACCTTC CASSERDGHYGYTF
TRBJ2-1 - - TRBV28 TGTGCCAGCAGTTATGGGGGGGGCTCGATGAATGAGCAGTTCTTC CASSYGGGSMNEQFF
TRBJ2-3 TRBD2 - TRBV5-1 TGCGCCAGCAGCTTGGATGGACTAGCGGGCACAGATACGCAGTATTTT CASSLDGLAGTDTQYF
TRBJ2-5 TRBD2 - TRBV5-1 TGCGCCAGCAGCCCTGGAGTAGCGGGAGGTCGGGAGACCCAGTACTTC CASSPGVAGGRETQYF
TRBJ1-1 - - TRBV6-5 TGTGCCAGCAGTTACGGCGGCAGGGGAAACACTGAAGCTTTCTTT CASSYGGRGNTEAFF
TRBJ1-2 TRBD1 - TRBV5-4 TGTGCCAGCAGCCCGACAGGGGAGAGATATGGCTACACCTTC CASSPTGERYGYTF
TRBJ2-1 - - TRBV27 TGTGCCAGCAGTTTAATAGGGAGCTCCTACAATGAGCAGTTCTTC CASSLIGSSYNEQFF
TRBJ2-5 TRBD2 - TRBV5-4 TGTGCCAGCAGCGAGCGGGGCTCAGATCCGAGTTACTTC CASSERGSDPSYF
TRBJ1-1 - - TRBV19 TGTGCCAGTAGTATATTAAGGGGCAGCTCCCACACTGAAGCTTTCTTT CASSILRGSSHTEAFF
TRBJ2-7 TRBD2 - TRBV11-2 TGTGCCAGCAGCTTGAGCGGGACCTCTCCCTACGAGCAGTACTTC CASSLSGTSPYEQYF
TRBJ1-2 TRBD1 - TRBV19 TGTGCCAGTAGGCGGACAGGGGGAGAAATCTATGGCTACACCTTC CASRRTGGEIYGYTF
TRBJ1-1 TRBD1 - TRBV5-1 TGCGCCAGCAGCCCCCTGACAGGGGCGGACACTGAAGCTTTCTTT CASSPLTGADTEAFF
TRBJ1-2 - - TRBV5-4 TGTGCCAGCAGCTTGGGGTCTCCAGGCGATGGCTACACCTTC CASSLGSPGDGYTF
TRBJ2-3 - - TRBV7-8 TGTGCCAGCAGCTTTAGACAGGCAGATACGCAGTATTTT CASSFRQADTQYF
TRBJ1-2 - - TRBV7-2 TGTGCCAGCAGCCCCGAGGGGTATAACTATGGCTACACCTTC CASSPEGYNYGYTF
TRBJ1-5 - - TRBV25-1 TGTGCCAGCAGTGAATCGGGGTCCTGGAGGCAGCCCCAGCATTTT CASSESGSWRQPQHF
TRBJ2-7 - - TRBV10-2 TGCGCCAGCAGAGTGGGGCGATCCTACGAGCAGTACTTC CASRVGRSYEQYF
TRBJ1-2 - few TRBV6-1 TGTGCCAGCAGATCGGACAGAGACTATGGCTACACCTTC CASRSDRDYGYTF
TRBJ2-3 - once TRBV5-1 TGCGCCAGCAGCTTGGCCACAGATACGCAGTATTTT CASSLATDTQYF
TRBJ2-7 TRBD2 few TRBV11-2 TGTGCCAGCAGCTTAGAGCGGACTAGTTCCTACGAGCAGTACTTC CASSLERTSSYEQYF
TRBJ2-4 - - TRBV6-6 TGTGCCAGCAGTTCCCGAGCTGTGGGCAAAAACATTCAGTACTTC CASSSRAVGKNIQYF
TRBJ2-7 TRBD2 - TRBV6-5 TGCGCCAGCAGTCGCCAGAGCGGGAACTACGAGCAGTACTTC CASSRQSGNYEQYF
TRBJ2-1 TRBD2 - TRBV2 TGTGCCAGCATGAGGGTGACTAGCGGGGGAAATGAGCAGTTCTTC CASMRVTSGGNEQFF
TRBJ2-1 TRBD2 - TRBV19 TGTGCCAGTATGGTAGGGCTAGCGGGATCGAATGAGCAGTTCTTC CASMVGLAGSNEQFF
TRBJ2-4 - - TRBV5-6 TGTGCCAGCAGCCAACAGACTATCCCAATTCAGTACTTC CASSQQTIPIQYF
TRBJ1-6 - - TRBV5-1 TGCGCCAGCAGCCTGCCCCTATGGCGGAATTCACCCCTCCACTTT CASSLPLWRNSPLHF
TRBJ1-1 TRBD1 - TRBV2 TGTGCCAGCAATAGGGACAGGGAGAGAAAGACTGAAGCTTTCTTT CASNRDRERKTEAFF
TRBJ2-7 TRBD1 - TRBV6-1 TGTGCCAGCACCGGGACAGGGACCTACGAGCAGTATTTC CASTGTGTYEQYF
TRBJ1-5 TRBD1 - TRBV28 TGTGCCAGCAGTTCCCCGGGACAGGGGGCGATGGCCCAGCATTTT CASSSPGQGAMAQHF
TRBJ2-7 - - TRBV5-1 TGCGCCAGCAGCACCGAAAGGGTTGGCGACGAGCAGTACTTC CASSTERVGDEQYF
TRBJ2-1 - - TRBV28 TGTGCCAGCGAAGGACGGGTGAACAATGAGCAGTTCTTC CASEGRVNNEQFF
TRBJ2-1 TRBD2 - TRBV2 TGTGCCAGCAAAGGGGGACTAGCGGGCCTCCCCTCCTACAATGAGCAGTTCTTC CASKGGLAGLPSYNEQFF
TRBJ2-3 - - TRBV6-1 TGTGCCAGCAGCCCACGAACCGATCGGGTAGATACGCAGTATTTT CASSPRTDRVDTQYF
TRBJ1-4 - - TRBV19 TGTGCCAGTAGTTTCGACAGGCGAGAAAAACTGTTTTTT CASSFDRREKLFF
TRBJ1-1 - - TRBV5-1 TGCGCCAGCAGCTTTGAGGGAAACACTGAAGCTTTCTTT CASSFEGNTEAFF
TRBJ2-7 TRBD2 - TRBV5-4 TGTGCCAGGCCCCGGGGGGGCGGCTACGAGCAGTACTTC CARPRGGGYEQYF
TRBJ1-2 TRBD1 - TRBV5-1 TGCGCCAGCAGCTTGCTACAGGGGGCCGAGGGTGGCTACACCTTC CASSLLQGAEGGYTF
TRBJ1-1 - - TRBV15 TGTGCCACCAGCGGAGGGGCCACTGAAGCTTTCTTT CATSGGATEAFF
TRBJ2-1 TRBD2 - TRBV9 TGTGCCAGCAGCCCGCTAGCGGCCCCGGGGGGGCAGTTCTTC CASSPLAAPGGQFF
TRBJ1-6 TRBD1 - TRBV11-2 TGTGCCAGCAGATCCTCGGACAGGGGTAATTCACCCCTCCACTTT CASRSSDRGNSPLHF